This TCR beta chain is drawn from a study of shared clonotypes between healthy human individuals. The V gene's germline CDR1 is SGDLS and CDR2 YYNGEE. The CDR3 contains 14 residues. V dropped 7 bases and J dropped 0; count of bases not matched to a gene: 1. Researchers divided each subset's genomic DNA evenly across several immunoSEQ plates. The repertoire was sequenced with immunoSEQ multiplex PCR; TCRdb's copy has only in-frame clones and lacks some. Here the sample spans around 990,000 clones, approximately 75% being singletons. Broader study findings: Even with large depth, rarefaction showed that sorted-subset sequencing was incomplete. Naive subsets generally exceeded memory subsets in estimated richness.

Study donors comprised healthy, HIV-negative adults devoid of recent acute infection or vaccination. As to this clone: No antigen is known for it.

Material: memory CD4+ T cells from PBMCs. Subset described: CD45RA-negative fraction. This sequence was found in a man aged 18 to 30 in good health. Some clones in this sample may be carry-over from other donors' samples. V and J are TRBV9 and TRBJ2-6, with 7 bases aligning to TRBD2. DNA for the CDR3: TGTGCCAGCGGGAGGGGCTCTGGGGCCAACGTCCTGACTTTC. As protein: CASGRGSGANVLTF.